The rows below give T cell receptor beta chains drawn from one sample of a study of cytomegalovirus exposure and HLA in healthy donors. Data came from immunoSEQ multiplex PCR; TCRdb stores just in-frame clones and leaves some out. In the table there are 170,000 or so clones, 84% of which are singletons. The specimen was PBMCs. Receptors were obtained from a woman aged 18-29 years in good health and CMV-seropositive. CDR3s include the opening cysteine and the closing phenylalanine or tryptophan. The D gene is left open where the match is weak.

D gene: .
V gene: TRBV19
J gene: TRBJ2-5
CDR3 DNA: TGTGCCAGTTCCCAAACCCCAGGGACCCAGTACTTC
CDR3 protein: CASSQTPGTQYF

D gene: .
V gene: TRBV10-2
J gene: TRBJ1-1
CDR3 DNA: TGCGCCAGCAGTGAGGGCGGCGGAGAAGCTTTCTTT
CDR3 protein: CASSEGGGEAFF

D gene: TRBD1
V gene: TRBV7-6
J gene: TRBJ2-7
CDR3 DNA: TGTGCCAGCAGCTTAGCCCCGGGACAGGGCCACGAGCAGTACTTC
CDR3 protein: CASSLAPGQGHEQYF

D gene: TRBD1
V gene: TRBV6-5
J gene: TRBJ1-2
CDR3 DNA: TGTGCCAGCAGGGCACAGGGGTATCATGGCTACACCTTC
CDR3 protein: CASRAQGYHGYTF

D gene: TRBD1
V gene: TRBV4-1
J gene: TRBJ1-4
CDR3 DNA: TGCGCCAGCAGCCAACTCTGGACAGGGTCTCTTGAAAAACTGTTTTTT
CDR3 protein: CASSQLWTGSLEKLFF

D gene: TRBD2
V gene: TRBV6-5
J gene: TRBJ2-5
CDR3 DNA: TGTGCCAGCAAAGGACTAGCGGGTCCAGAGACCCAGTACTTC
CDR3 protein: CASKGLAGPETQYF

D gene: TRBD1
V gene: TRBV19
J gene: TRBJ1-2
CDR3 DNA: TGTGCCAGTAGTATCACCGGGACAGGGTCCGGCTACACCTTC
CDR3 protein: CASSITGTGSGYTF

D gene: TRBD1
V gene: TRBV4-3
J gene: TRBJ1-1
CDR3 DNA: TGCGCCAGCAGCCAGACAGGGAGGAACACTGAAGCTTTCTTT
CDR3 protein: CASSQTGRNTEAFF

D gene: TRBD2
V gene: TRBV6-1
J gene: TRBJ2-1
CDR3 DNA: TGTGCCAGCAGACTAGCGGATGAGCAGTTCTTC
CDR3 protein: CASRLADEQFF

D gene: .
V gene: TRBV27
J gene: TRBJ1-6
CDR3 DNA: TGTGCCAGCAGTTTTTCAGGGGTTCATTCACCCCTCCACTTT
CDR3 protein: CASSFSGVHSPLHF

D gene: .
V gene: TRBV7-3
J gene: TRBJ2-2
CDR3 DNA: TGTGCCAGCAGCTTAGCCCGGGGAATTCGGGGGTCCGGGGAGCTGTTTTTT
CDR3 protein: CASSLARGIRGSGELFF

D gene: .
V gene: TRBV5-4
J gene: TRBJ2-7
CDR3 DNA: TGTGCCAGCAGCTTGGACCAGGGCTACGAGCAGTACTTC
CDR3 protein: CASSLDQGYEQYF

D gene: .
V gene: TRBV4-3
J gene: TRBJ2-3
CDR3 DNA: TGCGCCAGCAGCGACGGACTTCTTAGCGCAGATACGCAGTATTTT
CDR3 protein: CASSDGLLSADTQYF

D gene: .
V gene: TRBV6-1
J gene: TRBJ2-5
CDR3 DNA: TGTGCCACCCTCCGGGGAGAGACCCAGTACTTC
CDR3 protein: CATLRGETQYF

D gene: TRBD1
V gene: TRBV2
J gene: TRBJ2-7
CDR3 DNA: TGTGCCAGCTCCCGGGACAGGGGCCTAGTTTCCTACGAGCAGTACTTC
CDR3 protein: CASSRDRGLVSYEQYF

D gene: TRBD1
V gene: TRBV18
J gene: TRBJ1-6
CDR3 DNA: TGTGCCAGCTCACCCCGGGACAGGGGGCGAGGAAACAATTCACCCCTCCACTTT
CDR3 protein: CASSPRDRGRGNNSPLHF